This TCR beta chain was captured by sequencing in a study of shared clonotypes between healthy human individuals. A word on this clone: A junction boundary mismatches the germline segment, possibly from a read error.

Only in-frame clones appear in the TCRdb table, and some are missing; sequencing was by immunoSEQ multiplex PCR. Among some 2,000,000 clones listed, 90% to 95% were seen once. Germline CDR1 MNHNS, CDR2 SASEGT. CDR3 length: 16 residues. Specimen: naive CD4+ T cells sorted from blood. Specified subset: CD45RA+ positively selected. The rearrangement links TRBV6-1 to TRBJ2-5; the match to TRBD2 covers 10 bases. This receptor was taken from a man in his late teens or twenties in good health. The CDR3 bases are TGTGCCAGCAGGGAAGCGGGAGGGCCGTTGGGGGAGACCCAGTACTTC. Protein product: CASREAGGPLGETQYF.